Following are 19 T cell receptor beta chains from one sample sequenced in a study of Tregs in tolerant kidney transplant recipients. The nonmyeloablative bone marrow transplants came from related graft donors, with transient mixed chimerism. Data came from immunoSEQ multiplex PCR; TCRdb stores just in-frame clones and leaves some out. The sample contains 100,000 or so clones, approximately 93% of which appear only once. The sequenced sample was CD4+ T cells from blood (PBMCs), obtained 12 months after the transplant. The receptors were gathered from a human patient who received a combined kidney and bone marrow transplant. A share of the T cells may be of graft donor origin.

The chain is built from TRBV11-2 and TRBJ2-7; TRBD1 is a possible D gene (5 bases). This CDR3 has 15 residues. V was cut by 5 bases and J by 0 bases, with 14 bases left in between. Germline CDR1 and CDR2: SGHAT and FQNNGV. CDR3 in DNA: TGTGCCAGCAGCATGGACATTCCCCGCTCCTACGAGCAGTACTTC. This codes for CASSMDIPRSYEQYF.

The chain is built from TRBV29-1 and TRBJ2-3, with 9 bases that match TRBD1. The V and J ends lost 7 bases and 0 bases, in that order; junction bases with no gene match: 5. Germline lookup yields CDR1 SQVTM and CDR2 ANQGSEA. The CDR3 is 14 amino acids. The CDR3 is CSAATGGSTDTQYF. The CDR3 region has the DNA TGCAGCGCAGCGACAGGGGGTAGCACAGATACGCAGTATTTT.

V gene TRBV19 combines with J gene TRBJ2-7, with 7 bases aligning to TRBD1. With V trimmed by 5 bases and J by 0 bases, 4 bases remained unmatched. Per the germline V gene, CDR1 is LNHDA and CDR2 is SQIVND (reference sequence). The CDR3 spans 14 residues. CDR3 sequence: CASSPTGASYEQYF. The CDR3 nucleotides are TGTGCCAGTAGTCCCACAGGGGCCTCCTACGAGCAGTACTTC.

The chain couples TRBV11-3 to TRBJ2-7, with unresolved D. This CDR3 is built from 17 residues. CDR1 is SGHNT, CDR2 YENEEA, per germline. Trimming left V 0 bases short and J 0 bases short, with 15 bases between. The CDR3 coding sequence is TGTGCCAGCAGCTTAGATCATCCCCTACTACACTCCTACGAGCAGTACTTC. This translates into CASSLDHPLLHSYEQYF. The entire variable domain, with the rest obtained from reference TRBV11-3 and TRBJ2-7, is as follows: EAGVVQSPRYKIIEKKQPVAFWCNPISGHNTLYWYLQNLGQGPELLIRYENEEAVDDSQLPKDRFSAERLKGVDSTLKIQPAELGDSAVYLCASSLDHPLLHSYEQYFGPGTRLTVT.

This sequence joins TRBV7-9 and TRBJ2-7; 8 nucleotides agree with TRBD1. The CDR3 loop spans 15 amino acids. Losses at the gene ends were 5 bases for V and 3 bases for J; bases not matched to a gene: 9. Germline CDR1 is SEHNR and CDR2 is FQNEAQ (reference sequence). CDR3 bases: TGTGCCAGCAGCCTCCGTGGAGGGACAGGCTACGAGCAGTACTTC. Protein sequence: CASSLRGGTGYEQYF.

The rearrangement joins TRBV6-1 to TRBJ2-5; no reliable D call. The CDR3 extends over 13 amino acids. Germline V gene data show CDR1 as MNHNS and CDR2 as SASEGT. Trimming took 1 base from V and 5 from J, leaving 8 bases between them. The chain's CDR3 is CASSEDWRETQYF. CDR3 bases: TGTGCCAGCAGTGAAGATTGGCGGGAGACCCAGTACTTC.

The chain combines TRBV5-1 with TRBJ1-2, with TRBD1 matching over 10 bases. The germline V gene encodes CDR1 SGHRS and CDR2 YFSETQ. Trimming cost V 4 bases and J 5 bases; bases outside gene matches: 2. The CDR3 spans 13 residues. The CDR3: CASSMDRGYGYTF. The CDR3 DNA reads TGCGCCAGCAGCATGGACAGGGGGTATGGCTACACCTTC. The full variable domain, completed using reference TRBV5-1 and TRBJ1-2, is KAGVTQTPRYLIKTRGQQVTLSCSPISGHRSVSWYQQTPGQGLQFLFEYFSETQRNKGNFPGRFSGRQFSNSRSEMNVSTLELGDSALYLCASSMDRGYGYTFGSGTRLTVV.

The chain recombines TRBV4-1 with TRBJ1-2, with D perhaps TRBD1 (6 bases). With 4 bases removed from V and 8 bases from J, the gap between germline ends came to 17 bases. CDR3 length: 14 amino acids. From germline, CDR1 is MGHRA and CDR2 YSYEKL. The DNA of the CDR3 is TGCGCCAGCAGCCTTCTCTCGGACAGAAGGGGCTACACCTTC. It is translated as CASSLLSDRRGYTF.

The CDR3 sequence is CASSVGVGGAKDIQYF. The CDR3 coding sequence is TGTGCCAGCAGCGTAGGGGTAGGGGGGGCCAAGGACATTCAGTACTTC. The genes are TRBV9 and TRBJ2-4, with D possibly being TRBD2 (7 bases). This CDR3 is 16 amino acids long. In germline, CDR1 is SGDLS, CDR2 YYNGEE. Trimming removed 0 bases from V and 8 bases from J, with 18 bases in between.

The chain uses TRBV7-9 and TRBJ2-7, with 7 bases fitting TRBD1. J was trimmed by 7 bases and V by 2 bases; bases with no gene match: 8. The CDR3 covers 14 residues. Germline V gene sequence: CDR1 SEHNR, CDR2 FQNEAQ (reference sequence). CDR3 amino acids: CASSLIQGLGEQYF. The CDR3 DNA reads TGTGCCAGCAGCTTAATACAGGGGTTAGGGGAGCAGTACTTC.

The V call is TRBV4-1, the J call TRBJ2-5; 10 bases fit TRBD2. The end of the DNA is better explained by TRBJ2-7, so the J call may be wrong. Germline loops: CDR1 MGHRA, CDR2 YSYEKL. The CDR3 sequence is 17 residues long. Here the CDR3 reads CASSQGGSLAGLSEQYF. CDR3 coding DNA: TGCGCCAGCAGCCAAGGGGGGTCACTAGCGGGACTCAGCGAGCAGTACTTC.

The J gene is TRBJ2-2, the V gene TRBV6-5; weak D call: TRBD1 (5 bases). The V gene's germline CDR1 is MNHEY and CDR2 SVGAGI. V was cut by 6 bases and J by 2 bases, with 10 bases left in between. CDR3 length: 14 residues. CDR3 in DNA: TGTGCCAGCAGAAGGACACCTAACACCGGGGAGCTGTTTTTT. As protein: CASRRTPNTGELFF.

In its sample, this clone was seen a few times. The chain links TRBV2 to TRBJ2-2; possible D gene TRBD2, 5 bases. The CDR3 runs 13 residues. CDR1 and CDR2 (germline): SNHLY, FYNNEI. Trimming took 5 bases from V and 5 from J, leaving 9 bases between them. The CDR3 region is CASSLTGTGELFF. In nucleotides, the CDR3 is TGTGCCAGCAGTTTAACGGGGACCGGGGAGCTGTTTTTT.

This clone occurred once. The chain uses TRBV2 and TRBJ2-2; 8 nucleotides match TRBD1. V shed 6 bases and J 4 bases; nucleotides not matched to a gene: 4. The CDR3 sequence is 14 residues long. Germline lookup yields CDR1 SNHLY and CDR2 FYNNEI. CDR3 amino acids: CASSRTGITGELFF. The CDR3 nucleotides read TGTGCCAGCAGCCGGACAGGGATCACCGGGGAGCTGTTTTTT.

The V call is TRBV21-1, the J call TRBJ2-4; the table gives TRBD1 as D, unverified against the DNA. TRBV21-1 is recorded as a pseudogene. This CDR3 comprises 18 residues. The CDR3 region is CASSKAGTASLAKNIQYF. Here the CDR3 DNA reads TGTGCCAGCAGCAAAGCCGGGACAGCGAGCTTAGCCAAAAACATTCAGTACTTC.

This chain joins TRBV30 and TRBJ1-2; TRBD1 agrees at 7 bases. V was clipped by 2 bases and J by 4 bases; unmatched bases: 10. CDR1 is GTSNPN, CDR2 SVGIG, per germline (reference sequence). This CDR3 comprises 15 residues. This CDR3 reads CAWSYDRVGSYGYTF. The CDR3 DNA is TGTGCCTGGAGTTATGACAGGGTGGGTTCCTATGGCTACACCTTC.

V gene TRBV30 combines with J gene TRBJ2-3; perhaps TRBD2 as D (5 bases). Between the trimmed V and J ends, which lost 0 bases and 4 bases, there was a span of 8 bases. CDR1 GTSNPN and CDR2 SVGIG come from the germline V gene (reference sequence). This CDR3 is 13 amino acids long. CDR3 nucleotides: TGTGCCTGGAGTGTTTACGGGGCAGATACGCAGTATTTT. Translation: CAWSVYGADTQYF.

J is TRBJ2-4 and V is TRBV29-1; no clear D. The CDR3 length is 16 residues. The V and J ends lost 6 bases and 0 bases respectively, with 18 bases between them. CDR1 and CDR2 (germline): SQVTM, ANQGSEA. Written as DNA, the CDR3 is TGCAGCGTGATACGCACGAGAGTACTAGCCAAAAACATTCAGTACTTC. Amino acid sequence: CSVIRTRVLAKNIQYF.

The V and J genes are TRBV7-2 and TRBJ1-2; 12 bases align to TRBD1. Germline CDR1 and CDR2: SGHTA and FQGNSA. The CDR3 contains 15 residues. Germline trimming cut 1 base from V and 7 bases from J; bases unmatched to any gene: 4. The CDR3 bases are TGTGCCAGCAGCTTAGATGGGACAGGGGGCTCTGGCTACACCTTC. Its protein is CASSLDGTGGSGYTF.